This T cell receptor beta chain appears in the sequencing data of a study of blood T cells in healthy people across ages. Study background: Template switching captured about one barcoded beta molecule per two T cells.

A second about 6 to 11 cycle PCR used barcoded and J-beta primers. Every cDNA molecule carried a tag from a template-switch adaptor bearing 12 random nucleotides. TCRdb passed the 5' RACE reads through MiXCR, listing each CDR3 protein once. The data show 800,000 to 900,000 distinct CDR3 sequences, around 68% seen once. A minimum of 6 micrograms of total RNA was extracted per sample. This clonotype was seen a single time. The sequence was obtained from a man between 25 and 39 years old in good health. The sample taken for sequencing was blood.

CDR3 DNA sequence: TGCAGTGCTAGAGTGAGGGGGGGGTATTTAGGTAATGAGCAGTTCTTC. Translation: CSARVRGGYLGNEQFF. The chain employs TRBV20-1 and TRBJ2-1, with D perhaps matching TRBD2 (7 bases). CDR1 is DFQATT and CDR2 is SNEGSKA in the germline V gene (reference sequence). V lost 1 base and J lost 7, with 20 bases in between. CDR3 length: 16 residues.